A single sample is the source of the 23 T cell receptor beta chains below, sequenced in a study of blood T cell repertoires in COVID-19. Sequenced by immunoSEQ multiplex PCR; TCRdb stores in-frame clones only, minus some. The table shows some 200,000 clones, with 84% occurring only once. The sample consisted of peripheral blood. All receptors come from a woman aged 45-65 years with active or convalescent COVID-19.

The CDR3 sequence: CASSLGLRDLYGYTF. DNA for the CDR3: TGCGCCAGCAGCTTGGGACTCCGTGACCTATATGGCTACACCTTC. The chain has TRBV5-1 and TRBJ1-2; no firm D call. This CDR3 is built from 15 residues. Trimming stripped 0 bases from V and 5 bases from J, with 14 bases between. CDR1 is SGHRS and CDR2 is YFSETQ in the germline V gene.

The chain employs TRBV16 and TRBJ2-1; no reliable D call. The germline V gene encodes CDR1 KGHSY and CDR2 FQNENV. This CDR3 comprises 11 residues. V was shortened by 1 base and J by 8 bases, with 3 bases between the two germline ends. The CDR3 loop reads CASSQFYEQFF. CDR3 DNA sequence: TGTGCCAGCAGCCAATTCTATGAGCAGTTCTTC.

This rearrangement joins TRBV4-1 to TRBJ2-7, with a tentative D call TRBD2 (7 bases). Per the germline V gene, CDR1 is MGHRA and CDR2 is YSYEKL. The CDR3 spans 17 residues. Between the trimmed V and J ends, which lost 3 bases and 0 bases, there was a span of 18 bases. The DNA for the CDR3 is TGCGCCAGCAGCCAGGGGTTGGGCGGGGGCCTCTCCTACGAGCAGTACGTC. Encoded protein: CASSQGLGGGLSYEQYV.

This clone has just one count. The CDR3 protein is CASSRDRGLPEAFF. The CDR3 DNA follows: TGTGCCAGTAGCCGGGACAGGGGACTACCTGAAGCTTTCTTT. V is TRBV19 and J is TRBJ1-1; 10 positions agree with TRBD1. The CDR3 extends over 14 amino acids. Germline values: CDR1 LNHDA, CDR2 SQIVND (reference sequence). V lost 6 bases, J lost 6 bases, and 7 bases stayed unmatched.

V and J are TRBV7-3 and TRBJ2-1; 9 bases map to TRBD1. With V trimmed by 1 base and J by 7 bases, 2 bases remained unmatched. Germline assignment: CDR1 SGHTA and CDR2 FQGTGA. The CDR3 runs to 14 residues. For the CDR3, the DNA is TGTGCCAGCAGCTTAATGGGACAGGGTAATGAGCAGTTCTTC. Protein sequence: CASSLMGQGNEQFF.

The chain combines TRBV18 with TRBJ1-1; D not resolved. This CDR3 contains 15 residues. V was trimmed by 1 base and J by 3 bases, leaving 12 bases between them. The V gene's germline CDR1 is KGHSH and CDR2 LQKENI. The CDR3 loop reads CASSPLSGFDTEAFF. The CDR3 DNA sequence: TGTGCCAGCTCACCACTTTCGGGGTTTGACACTGAAGCTTTCTTT.

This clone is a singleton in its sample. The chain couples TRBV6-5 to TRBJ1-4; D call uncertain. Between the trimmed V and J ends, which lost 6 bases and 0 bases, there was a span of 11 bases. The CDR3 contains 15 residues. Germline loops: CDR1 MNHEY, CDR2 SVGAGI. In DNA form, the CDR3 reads TGTGCCAGCAGCCGATCCGGGACAACTAATGAAAAACTGTTTTTT. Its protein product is CASSRSGTTNEKLFF.

In DNA, the CDR3 is TGTGCCAGCAGTTTAAACAGGGGGAGAATCGGTGGCTACACCTTC. It is translated as CASSLNRGRIGGYTF. This chain connects TRBV28 to TRBJ1-2, with 8 bases fitting TRBD1. The V gene end was trimmed by 2 bases and the J gene end by 7 bases; junction bases not matched to a gene: 9. CDR3 length: 15 residues. Germline values: CDR1 MDHEN, CDR2 SYDVKM.

CDR3 DNA: TGTGCCAGCTCACCCCCAGTTCGTAAGTACGAATACGAGCAGTACGTC. Its protein is CASSPPVRKYEYEQYV. The chain has TRBV18 and TRBJ2-7; D not resolved. This CDR3 is built from 16 residues. V shed 3 bases and J shed 4 bases, with 19 bases lying between them. The germline V gene encodes CDR1 KGHSH and CDR2 LQKENI.

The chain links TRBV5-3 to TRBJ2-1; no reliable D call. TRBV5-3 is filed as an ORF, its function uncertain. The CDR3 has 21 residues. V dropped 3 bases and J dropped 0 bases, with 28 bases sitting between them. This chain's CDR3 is CARSSPNLVPPYLSSYNEQFF. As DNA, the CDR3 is TGTGCCAGAAGCTCTCCTAACCTTGTGCCACCGTACCTAAGCTCCTACAATGAGCAGTTCTTC.

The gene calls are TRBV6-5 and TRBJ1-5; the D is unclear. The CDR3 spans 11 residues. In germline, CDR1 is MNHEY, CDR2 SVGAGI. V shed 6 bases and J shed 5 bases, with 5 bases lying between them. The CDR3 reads CASSLYQPQHF. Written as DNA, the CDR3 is TGTGCCAGCAGCCTCTATCAGCCCCAGCATTTT.

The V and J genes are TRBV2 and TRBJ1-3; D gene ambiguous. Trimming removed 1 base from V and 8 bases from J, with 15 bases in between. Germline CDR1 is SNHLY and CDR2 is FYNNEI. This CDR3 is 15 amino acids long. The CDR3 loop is CASSEGLKTVDTIYF. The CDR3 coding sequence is TGTGCCAGCAGTGAAGGACTCAAGACGGTGGACACCATATATTTT.

CDR3 sequence reads: CASQVRGRTYEQYF. CDR3 sequence (DNA): TGTGCCAGCCAAGTCCGAGGAAGGACCTACGAGCAGTACTTC. V usage is TRBV28 and J usage is TRBJ2-7, with D unclear. The CDR3 length is 14 residues. Germline loops: CDR1 MDHEN, CDR2 SYDVKM. The germline V and J ends were trimmed by 8 bases and 2 bases, with 16 bases remaining between them.

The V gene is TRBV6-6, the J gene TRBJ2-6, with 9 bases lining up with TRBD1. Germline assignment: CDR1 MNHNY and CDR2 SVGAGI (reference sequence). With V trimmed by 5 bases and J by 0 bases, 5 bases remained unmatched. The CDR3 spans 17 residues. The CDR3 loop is CASSRGQGYSGANVLTF. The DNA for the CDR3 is TGTGCCAGCAGTCGGGGACAGGGTTACTCTGGGGCCAACGTCCTGACTTTC.

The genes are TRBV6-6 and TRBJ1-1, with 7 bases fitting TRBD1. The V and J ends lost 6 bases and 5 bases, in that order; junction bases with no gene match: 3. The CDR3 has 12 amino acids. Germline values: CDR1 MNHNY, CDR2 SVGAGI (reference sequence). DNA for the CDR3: TGTGCCAGCAGAACACAGGGGACTGAAGCTTTCTTT. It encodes CASRTQGTEAFF.

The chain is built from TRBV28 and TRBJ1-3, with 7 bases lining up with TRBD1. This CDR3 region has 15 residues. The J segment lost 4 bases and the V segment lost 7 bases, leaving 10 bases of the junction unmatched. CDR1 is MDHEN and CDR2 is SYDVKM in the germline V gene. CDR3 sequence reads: CASITNTGAGNTIYF. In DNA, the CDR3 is TGTGCCAGCATCACAAATACAGGGGCGGGAAACACCATATATTTT.

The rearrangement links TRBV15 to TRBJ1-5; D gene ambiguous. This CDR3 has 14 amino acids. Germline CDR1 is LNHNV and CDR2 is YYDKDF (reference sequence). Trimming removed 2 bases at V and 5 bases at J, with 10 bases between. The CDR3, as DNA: TGTGCCACCAGCAGAAAATTCCTTGATCAGCCCCAGCATTTT. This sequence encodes CATSRKFLDQPQHF.

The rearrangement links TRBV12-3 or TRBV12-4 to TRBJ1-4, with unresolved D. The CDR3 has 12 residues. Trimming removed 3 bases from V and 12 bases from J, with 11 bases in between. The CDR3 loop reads CASSFSRGELFF. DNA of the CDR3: TGTGCCAGCAGTTTTTCCCGGGGTGAACTGTTTTTT.

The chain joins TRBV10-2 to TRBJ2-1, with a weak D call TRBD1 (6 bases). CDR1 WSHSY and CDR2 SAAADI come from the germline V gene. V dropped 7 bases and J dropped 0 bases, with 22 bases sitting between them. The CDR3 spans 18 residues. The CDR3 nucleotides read TGCGCCAGCATTGGAGTCGCGGCCCGAGGGGGCTCCTACAATGAGCAGTTCTTC. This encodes CASIGVAARGGSYNEQFF.

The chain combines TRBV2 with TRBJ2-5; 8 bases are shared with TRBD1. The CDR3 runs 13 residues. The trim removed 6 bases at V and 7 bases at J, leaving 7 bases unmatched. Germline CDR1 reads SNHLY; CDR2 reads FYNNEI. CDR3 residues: CASRISGGGTQYF. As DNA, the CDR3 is TGTGCCAGCAGGATTTCAGGGGGCGGGACCCAGTACTTC.

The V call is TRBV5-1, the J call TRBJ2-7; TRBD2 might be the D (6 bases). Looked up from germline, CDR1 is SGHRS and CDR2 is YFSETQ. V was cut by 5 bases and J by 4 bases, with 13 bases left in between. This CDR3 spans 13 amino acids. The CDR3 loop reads CASSFGGGYEQYF. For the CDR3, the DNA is TGCGCCAGCAGTTTTGGTGGGGGGTACGAGCAGTACTTC.

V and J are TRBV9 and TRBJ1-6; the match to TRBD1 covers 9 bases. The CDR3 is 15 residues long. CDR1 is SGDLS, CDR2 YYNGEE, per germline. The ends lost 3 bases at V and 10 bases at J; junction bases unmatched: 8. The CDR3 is CASSARTGATSPLHF. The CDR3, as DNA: TGTGCCAGCAGCGCCCGGACAGGGGCCACCTCACCCCTCCACTTT.

The CDR3: CASSRWTERTEAFF. The CDR3 DNA follows: TGCGCCAGCAGCCGTTGGACAGAGCGGACTGAAGCTTTCTTT. The rearrangement links TRBV4-1 to TRBJ1-1; TRBD1 is a possible D gene (6 bases). The CDR3 totals 14 residues. The germline V gene has CDR1 MGHRA and CDR2 YSYEKL. V was pared by 4 bases and J by 5 bases, with 14 bases between.